A single TCR beta chain is shown here with its context. After extraction with the RNeasy kit, about 0.45 to 1 ug of the RNA was reverse transcribed using random hexamers. One entry per CDR3 protein results from TCRdb running MiXCR on the immunoSEQ multiplex PCR reads. The sample lists 400,000 or so distinct CDR3 sequences, approximately 85% occurring once. The sample is drawn from a study of CD8 T cells in Susac syndrome. Deletions cut 1 base from V and 4 bases from J, with 14 bases between. The CDR3 runs to 15 residues. CDR1 and CDR2 (germline): SGHKS, YYEKEE (reference sequence). Sequenced input: CD8+ T cells from PBMCs. The clonotype was recovered from a human donor with multiple sclerosis. The V call is TRBV5-5, the J call TRBJ1-2; D perhaps matches TRBD1 (6 bases). CDR3: CASSLTFGQIYGYTF. The CDR3 DNA reads as TGTGCCAGCAGCTTGACCTTTGGACAGATCTATGGCTACACCTTC.